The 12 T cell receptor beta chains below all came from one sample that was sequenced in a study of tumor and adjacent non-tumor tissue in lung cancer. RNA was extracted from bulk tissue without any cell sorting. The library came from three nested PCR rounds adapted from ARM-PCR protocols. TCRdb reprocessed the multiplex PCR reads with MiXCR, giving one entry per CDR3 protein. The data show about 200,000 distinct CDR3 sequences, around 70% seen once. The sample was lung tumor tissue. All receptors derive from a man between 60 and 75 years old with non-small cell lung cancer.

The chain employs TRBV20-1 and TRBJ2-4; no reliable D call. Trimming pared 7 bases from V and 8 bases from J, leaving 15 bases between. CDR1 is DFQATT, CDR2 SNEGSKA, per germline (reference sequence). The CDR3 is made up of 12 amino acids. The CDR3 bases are TGCAGTGGTGGGCACTACACTGACATTCAGTACTTC. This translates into CSGGHYTDIQYF.

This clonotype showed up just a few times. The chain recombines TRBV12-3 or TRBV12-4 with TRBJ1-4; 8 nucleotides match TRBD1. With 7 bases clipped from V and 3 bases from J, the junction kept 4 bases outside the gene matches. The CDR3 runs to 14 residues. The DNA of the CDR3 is TGTGCCAGCACCCACAGGGGGGCTAATGAAAAACTGTTTTTT. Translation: CASTHRGANEKLFF.

Here the CDR3 DNA reads TGTGCCAGCAGTTTAGGGGGGTGGCAAGAGACCCAGTACTTC. Protein sequence: CASSLGGWQETQYF. The genes are TRBV28 and TRBJ2-5; D is possibly TRBD2 (6 bases). Per germline, CDR1 MDHEN and CDR2 SYDVKM. V lost 2 bases to trimming and J lost 2 bases, with 9 bases between them. This CDR3 region has 14 residues.

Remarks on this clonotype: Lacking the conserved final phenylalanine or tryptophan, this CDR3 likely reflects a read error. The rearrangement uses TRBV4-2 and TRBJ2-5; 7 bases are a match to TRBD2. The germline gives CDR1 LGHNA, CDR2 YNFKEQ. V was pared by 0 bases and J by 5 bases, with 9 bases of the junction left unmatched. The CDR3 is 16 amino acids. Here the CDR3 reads CASSQDQRGRGETQYL. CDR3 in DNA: TGTGCCAGCAGCCAAGACCAGCGGGGCCGAGGGGAGACCCAGTACTTA.

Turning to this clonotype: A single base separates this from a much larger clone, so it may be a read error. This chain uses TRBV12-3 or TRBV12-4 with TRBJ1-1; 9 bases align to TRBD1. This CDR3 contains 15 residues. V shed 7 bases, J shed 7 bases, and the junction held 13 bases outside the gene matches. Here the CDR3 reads CASTLRGTGSIEAFF. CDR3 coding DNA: TGTGCCAGCACCCTCCGCGGGACAGGGTCGATTGAAGCTTTCTTT.

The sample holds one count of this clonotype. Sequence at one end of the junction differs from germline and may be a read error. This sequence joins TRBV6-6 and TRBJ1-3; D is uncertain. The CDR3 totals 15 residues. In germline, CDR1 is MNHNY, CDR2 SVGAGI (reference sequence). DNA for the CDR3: TGTGCCAGCGGTTACTCCGTGGGTGCTGGAAACACCATATATTTT. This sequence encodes CASGYSVGAGNTIYF.

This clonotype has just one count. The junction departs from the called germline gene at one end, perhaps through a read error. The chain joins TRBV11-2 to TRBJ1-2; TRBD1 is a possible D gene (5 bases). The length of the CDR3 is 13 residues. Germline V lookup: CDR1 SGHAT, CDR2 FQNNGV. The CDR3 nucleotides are TGTGCCAGCAGCTTATGGTGGGGGGATGGCTATACCTTC. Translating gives CASSLWWGDGYTF.

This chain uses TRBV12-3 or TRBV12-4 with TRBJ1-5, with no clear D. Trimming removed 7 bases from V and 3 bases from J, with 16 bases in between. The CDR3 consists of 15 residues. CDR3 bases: TGTGCCAGCAATTTCGGTTCAGGTATCAATCAGCCCCAGCATTTT. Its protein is CASNFGSGINQPQHF.

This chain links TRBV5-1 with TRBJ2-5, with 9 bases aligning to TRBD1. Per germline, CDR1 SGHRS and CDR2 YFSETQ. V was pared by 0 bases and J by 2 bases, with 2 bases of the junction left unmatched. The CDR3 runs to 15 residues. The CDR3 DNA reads TGCGCCAGCAGCTTGGTGGGGACAGGGCAAGAGACCCAGTACTTC. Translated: CASSLVGTGQETQYF.

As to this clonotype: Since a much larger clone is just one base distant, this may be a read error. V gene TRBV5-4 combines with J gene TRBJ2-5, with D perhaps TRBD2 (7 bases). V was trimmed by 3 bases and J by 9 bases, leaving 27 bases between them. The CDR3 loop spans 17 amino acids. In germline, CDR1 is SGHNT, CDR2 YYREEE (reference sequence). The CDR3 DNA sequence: TGTGCCAGCAGCTCCGCGCTACTAGTGGGGGCCGGGGGGCCCCAGTACTTC. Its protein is CASSSALLVGAGGPQYF.

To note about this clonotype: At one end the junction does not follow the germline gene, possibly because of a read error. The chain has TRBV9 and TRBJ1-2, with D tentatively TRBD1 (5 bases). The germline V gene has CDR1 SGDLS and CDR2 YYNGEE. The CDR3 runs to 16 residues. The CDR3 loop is CASSVGRTLPFDGYTF. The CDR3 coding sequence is TGTGCGAGCAGCGTAGGGAGGACACTCCCCTTCGATGGCTACACCTTC.

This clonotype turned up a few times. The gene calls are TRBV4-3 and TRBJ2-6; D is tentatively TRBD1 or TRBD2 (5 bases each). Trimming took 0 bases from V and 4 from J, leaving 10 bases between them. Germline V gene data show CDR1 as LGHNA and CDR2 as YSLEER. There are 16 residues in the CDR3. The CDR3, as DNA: TGCGCCAGCAGCCAAGACGGGACGGGAGGGGCCAACGTCCTGACTTTC. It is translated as CASSQDGTGGANVLTF.